A selection of T cell receptor beta chains follows, all from one sample in a study of monozygotic twins with inflammatory bowel disease. Reprocessing the 5' RACE reads, TCRdb reports a single entry for every CDR3 protein and omits DNA. The data include over 200,000 distinct CDR3 sequences; the top ten clones carry 1.6%. The sample consisted of blood. Receptors were obtained from a human donor with ulcerative colitis or Crohn's disease, or a healthy co-twin of an affected twin (not recorded which). The CDR3 runs from the conserved cysteine through the conserved F or W. Fields, in order: CDR3 protein, J gene, V gene.

CASSFQGQNTEAFF | TRBJ1-1 | TRBV5-1
CASSQDWRGGGEQFF | TRBJ2-1 | TRBV4-2
CSAADILAGTYEQYF | TRBJ2-7 | TRBV20-1
CASSLDLGLHVF | TRBJ2-1 | TRBV7-9
CASSFYLGDEQYF | TRBJ2-7 | TRBV7-9
CASSSNRQGISQPQHF | TRBJ1-5 | TRBV12-3/TRBV12-4
CSATSGVTEAFF | TRBJ1-1 | TRBV20-1
CATSDPGTSGGYEQFF | TRBJ2-1 | TRBV24-1
CASSQFTGGRNTIYF | TRBJ1-3 | TRBV4-1
CAISEGTLDTQYF | TRBJ2-3 | TRBV10-3
CASSTRARQGRNIQYF | TRBJ2-4 | TRBV7-9
CASSYLGVKNEQFF | TRBJ2-1 | TRBV7-9
CASSSPRSTGGRSGYTF | TRBJ1-2 | TRBV7-9
CSVTQGAKGEAFF | TRBJ1-1 | TRBV29-1
CSVERPKRTGILTYNEQFF | TRBJ2-1 | TRBV29-1
CASRSRVINQPQHF | TRBJ1-5 | TRBV12-3/TRBV12-4
CSAFPADRANTEAFF | TRBJ1-1 | TRBV20-1
CASSFGRYNEQFF | TRBJ2-1 | TRBV27
CSVEGLGGDEQFF | TRBJ2-1 | TRBV29-1
CARGQGRNYEQYF | TRBJ2-7 | TRBV6-5
CASSSDSGTVNTGELFF | TRBJ2-2 | TRBV5-1
CASRRGSTDTQYF | TRBJ2-3 | TRBV4-1
CASSPSSTTGVTNTGELFF | TRBJ2-2 | TRBV18
CASSLELVGNEQFF | TRBJ2-1 | TRBV11-2
CASSSANGYTF | TRBJ1-2 | TRBV6-6
CASSAPQGRASYGYTF | TRBJ1-2 | TRBV7-9
CASSQWDSNQPQHF | TRBJ1-5 | TRBV4-1
CASSSPGQDIGDTEAFF | TRBJ1-1 | TRBV7-6
CASSPTGRRFYEQYF | TRBJ2-7 | TRBV18
CASSLQGHYGYTF | TRBJ1-2 | TRBV27
CASSLMAGNTEAFF | TRBJ1-1 | TRBV7-2
CASSQGPSSSWMGDTQYF | TRBJ2-3 | TRBV4-1
CASSGPPAETQYF | TRBJ2-5 | TRBV18
CASTTTPGGELFF | TRBJ2-2 | TRBV5-4
CASSPQPGQGPYQPQHF | TRBJ1-5 | TRBV18
CASSLTSVQETQYF | TRBJ2-5 | TRBV5-1
CASSITAENTEAFF | TRBJ1-1 | TRBV19
CASSPRPTGDTGELFF | TRBJ2-2 | TRBV7-8
CASSKQGVGETQYF | TRBJ2-5 | TRBV18
CASSQGGGLTYNEQFF | TRBJ2-1 | TRBV4-1
CASSLDRTYYGYTF | TRBJ1-2 | TRBV7-2
CASSWTRLATNTGELFF | TRBJ2-2 | TRBV5-1
CASSFTDRGEQYF | TRBJ2-7 | TRBV5-1
CSARGDRGYGYTF | TRBJ1-2 | TRBV20-1
CASSQDGGFLSNQPQHF | TRBJ1-5 | TRBV4-1
CASSPRGYDSSGANVLTF | TRBJ2-6 | TRBV14
CASRGPGQVAYSGNTIYF | TRBJ1-3 | TRBV11-2
CASSLVGDSNGYTF | TRBJ1-2 | TRBV7-9
CATSRPTGRNYGYTF | TRBJ1-2 | TRBV15
CASAPGTTDTQYF | TRBJ2-3 | TRBV12-5
CASSLGGQSTDTQYF | TRBJ2-3 | TRBV5-1
CASSWGTGVLGTEAFF | TRBJ1-1 | TRBV11-2
CASSSNRMTNYEQYF | TRBJ2-7 | TRBV27
CASSQGSSYNSPLHF | TRBJ1-6 | TRBV3-1
CASSTAYRVGTEAFF | TRBJ1-1 | TRBV12-3/TRBV12-4